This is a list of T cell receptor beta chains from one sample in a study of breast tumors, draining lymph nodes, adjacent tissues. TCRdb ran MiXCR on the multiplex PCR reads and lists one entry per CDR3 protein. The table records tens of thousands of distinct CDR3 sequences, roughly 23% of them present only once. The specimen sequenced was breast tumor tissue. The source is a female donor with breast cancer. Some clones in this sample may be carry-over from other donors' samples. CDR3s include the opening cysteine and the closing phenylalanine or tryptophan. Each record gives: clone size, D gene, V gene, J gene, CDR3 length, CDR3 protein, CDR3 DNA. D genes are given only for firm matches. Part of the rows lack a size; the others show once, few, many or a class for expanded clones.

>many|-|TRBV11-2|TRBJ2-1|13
CASSLAKGNEQFF
TGTGCCAGCAGCTTAGCGAAAGGCAATGAGCAGTTCTTC
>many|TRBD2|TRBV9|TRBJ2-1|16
CASSVGAGALGNEQFF
TGTGCCAGCAGCGTAGGAGCGGGAGCCTTAGGCAATGAGCAGTTCTTC
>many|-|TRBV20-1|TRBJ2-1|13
CSARQPLGDEQFF
TGCAGTGCTAGACAGCCCCTCGGCGATGAGCAGTTCTTC
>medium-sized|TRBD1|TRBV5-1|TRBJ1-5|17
CASSPSGDSNSNQPQHF
TGCGCCAGCAGCCCCTCGGGGGACAGCAATAGCAATCAGCCCCAGCATTTT
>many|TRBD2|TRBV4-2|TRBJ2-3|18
CASSQGTSGRWGTDTQYF
TGTGCCAGCAGCCAAGGGACTAGCGGGAGATGGGGCACAGATACGCAGTATTTT
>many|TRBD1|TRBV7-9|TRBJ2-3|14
CASSHGTATDTQYF
TGTGCCAGCAGCCATGGGACAGCTACAGATACGCAGTATTTT
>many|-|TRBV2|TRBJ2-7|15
CASSVAQPPTYEQYF
TGTGCCAGCAGTGTGGCTCAACCTCCGACCTACGAGCAGTACTTC
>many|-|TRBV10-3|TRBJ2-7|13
CAISGKTEYEQYF
TGTGCCATCAGTGGCAAGACAGAATACGAGCAGTACTTC
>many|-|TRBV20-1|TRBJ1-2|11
CSARSRGGYTF
TGCAGTGCTAGGTCCAGGGGTGGCTACACCTTC
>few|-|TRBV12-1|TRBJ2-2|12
CASSRGSGELFF
TGTGCCAGCAGCCGGGGTTCCGGGGAGCTGTTTTTT
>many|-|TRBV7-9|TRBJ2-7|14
CASSSGRGRYEQYF
TGTGCCAGCAGCTCAGGGAGGGGGCGGTACGAGCAGTACTTC
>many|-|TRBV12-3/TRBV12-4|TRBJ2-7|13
CASSLGTPYEQYF
TGTGCCAGCAGTTTAGGCACTCCCTACGAGCAGTACTTC
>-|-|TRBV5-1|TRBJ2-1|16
CASRERADHSYNEQFF
TGCGCCAGCAGGGAGAGAGCGGATCACTCCTACAATGAGCAGTTCTTC
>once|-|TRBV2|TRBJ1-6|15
CAIPESLSYNSPLHF
TGTGCCATCCCGGAGAGTCTCTCCTATAATTCACCCCTCCACTTT
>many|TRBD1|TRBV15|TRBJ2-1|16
CATSRTGASSYNEQFF
TGTGCCACCAGCAGAACAGGGGCAAGCTCCTACAATGAGCAGTTCTTC
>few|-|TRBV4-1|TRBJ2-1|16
CASSRAFVGSYNEQFF
TGCGCCAGCAGCCGGGCGTTTGTAGGGTCCTACAATGAGCAGTTCTTC
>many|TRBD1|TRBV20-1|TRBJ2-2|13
CSAPRQGTGELFF
TGCAGTGCTCCTAGACAGGGGACCGGGGAGCTGTTTTTT
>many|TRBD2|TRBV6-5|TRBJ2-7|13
CASHPAGGYEQYF
TGTGCCAGCCACCCAGCGGGGGGTTACGAGCAGTACTTC
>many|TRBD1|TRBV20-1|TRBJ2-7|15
CSARLDRGASYEQYF
TGCAGTGCTAGGTTGGACAGGGGAGCCTCCTACGAGCAGTACTTC
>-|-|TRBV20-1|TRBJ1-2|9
CSANYGYTF
TGCAGTGCTAACTATGGCTACACCTTC
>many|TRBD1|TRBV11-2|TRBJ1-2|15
CASSQGQSMGYGYTF
TGTGCCAGCAGCCAGGGACAGAGTATGGGCTATGGCTACACCTTC
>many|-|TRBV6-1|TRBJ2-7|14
CASSGDTDVYEQYF
TGTGCCAGCAGTGGGGACACGGACGTCTACGAGCAGTACTTC
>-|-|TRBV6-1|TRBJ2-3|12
CANKDYTDTQYF
TGTGCCAACAAGGACTACACAGATACGCAGTATTTT
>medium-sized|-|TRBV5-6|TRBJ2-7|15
CASSLAAGPPGEQYF
TGTGCCAGCAGCTTGGCGGCAGGGCCTCCGGGCGAGCAGTACTTC
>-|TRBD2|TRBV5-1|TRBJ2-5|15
CASSTGGLARETQYF
TGCGCCAGCAGCACCGGCGGACTAGCACGGGAGACCCAGTACTTC
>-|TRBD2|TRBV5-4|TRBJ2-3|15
CASSPTSGGKDTQYF
TGTGCCAGCAGCCCCACTAGCGGGGGCAAAGATACGCAGTATTTT
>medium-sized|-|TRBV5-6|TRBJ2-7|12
CASSLLGALPYF
TGTGCCAGCAGCTTGTTAGGGGCGCTCCCTTACTTC
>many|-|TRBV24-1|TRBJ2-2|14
CATTRTGNTGELFF
TGTGCCACCACAAGGACGGGGAACACCGGGGAGCTGTTTTTT
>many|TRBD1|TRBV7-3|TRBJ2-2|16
CASSATGGLGTGELFF
TGTGCCAGCAGCGCTACAGGGGGCTTGGGGACCGGGGAGCTGTTTTTT
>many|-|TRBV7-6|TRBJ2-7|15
CASSLGGTYPYEQYF
TGTGCCAGCAGCTTAGGCGGAACTTACCCCTACGAGCAGTACTTC